This T cell receptor beta chain was sequenced in a study of T-cell reconstitution after alpha-beta-depleted transplantation in children. With 4 bases removed from V and 7 bases from J, the gap between germline ends came to 16 bases. The germline CDR1 and CDR2 sequences are SEHNR and FQNEAQ (reference sequence). The CDR3 extends over 15 amino acids. The TCRbeta library incorporated unique molecular identifiers. TCRdb re-analysed the PCR reads in MiXCR, keeping a single row per CDR3 protein. The repertoire has a few hundred thousand distinct CDR3 sequences, 9.5% to 10% of them found once; the top ten carry around 10%.

V gene TRBV7-9 combines with J gene TRBJ2-2, with no clear D. The clonotype originates from a human donor who donated a stem cell graft to a child with SCID. This material consisted of PBMCs from the stem cell graft donor, taken from the stem cell graft. In DNA, the CDR3 is TGTGCCAGCAGCTCTTCCGGGCCTCTGGTCGGGGAGCTGTTTTTT. Translation: CASSSSGPLVGELFF.